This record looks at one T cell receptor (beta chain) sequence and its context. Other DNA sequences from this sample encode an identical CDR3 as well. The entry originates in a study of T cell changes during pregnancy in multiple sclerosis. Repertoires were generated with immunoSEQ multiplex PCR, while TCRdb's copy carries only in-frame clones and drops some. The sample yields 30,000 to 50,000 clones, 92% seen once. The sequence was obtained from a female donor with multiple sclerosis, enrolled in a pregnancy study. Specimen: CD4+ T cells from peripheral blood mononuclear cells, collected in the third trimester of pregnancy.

The CDR3 sequence: CASSPGTGVYNEQFF. The CDR3 bases are TGTGCCAGCTCACCGGGGACAGGGGTGTACAATGAGCAGTTCTTC. This chain uses TRBV18 with TRBJ2-1; 10 nucleotides line up with TRBD1. Looked up from germline, CDR1 is KGHSH and CDR2 is LQKENI. CDR3 length equals 15 residues. The junction had 3 bases not matched to a gene; V was cut back by 3 bases and J by 4 bases.